This T cell receptor (beta chain) stems from a study of T cell repertoires in cytomegalovirus infection. Study background: Used in the study were CMV epitopes, some recently identified and HLA-C-restricted, others well-studied and HLA-B-restricted. Matching HLA type and CMV infection were both indicated by public TCR beta signatures.

TCRdb used MiXCR to reprocess the reads, holding one entry per CDR3 protein. This table holds 230,000 or so distinct CDR3 sequences, 38% found once. The study, taken as a whole, reports: Identification of carriers of CMV plus the relevant HLA was performed using cumulative public TCR beta family frequency. The response measured ex vivo was dominated by TCR beta clonotypes (HLA-C-restricted and CMV-specific).

This clonotype was observed a single time. What it recognizes is unknown. Trimming removed 4 bases from V and 3 bases from J, with 18 bases in between. The CDR3 is 16 residues long. CDR1 and CDR2 (germline): KGHSH, LQKENI. The receptor was derived from a human donor in good health (CMV status not recorded). Some clones in this sample may be carry-over from other donors' samples. The genes are TRBV18 and TRBJ1-2; D not certain. Specimen: CD8+ T cells from cultured PBMCs, collected from culture after CMV antigen stimulation. The CDR3 is CASSLPGGQEDYGYTF. The CDR3 nucleotides are TGTGCCAGCTCACTCCCCGGCGGGCAGGAAGACTATGGCTACACCTTC.